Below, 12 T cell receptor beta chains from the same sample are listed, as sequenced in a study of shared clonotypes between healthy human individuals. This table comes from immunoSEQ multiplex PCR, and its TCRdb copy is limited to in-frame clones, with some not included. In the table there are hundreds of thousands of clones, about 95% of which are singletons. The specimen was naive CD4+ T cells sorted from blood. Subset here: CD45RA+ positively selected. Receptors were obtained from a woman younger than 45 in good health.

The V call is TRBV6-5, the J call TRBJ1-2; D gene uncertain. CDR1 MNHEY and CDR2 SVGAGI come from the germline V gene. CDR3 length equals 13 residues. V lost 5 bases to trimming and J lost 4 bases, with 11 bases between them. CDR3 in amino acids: CASSPGGVYGYTF. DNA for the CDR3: TGTGCCAGCAGTCCAGGCGGCGTCTATGGCTACACCTTC.

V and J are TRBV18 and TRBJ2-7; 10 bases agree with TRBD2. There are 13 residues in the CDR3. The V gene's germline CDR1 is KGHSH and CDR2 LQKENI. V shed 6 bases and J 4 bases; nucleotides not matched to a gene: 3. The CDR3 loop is CASSASGSYEQYF. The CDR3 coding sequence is TGTGCCAGCTCCGCTAGCGGGAGTTACGAGCAGTACTTC.

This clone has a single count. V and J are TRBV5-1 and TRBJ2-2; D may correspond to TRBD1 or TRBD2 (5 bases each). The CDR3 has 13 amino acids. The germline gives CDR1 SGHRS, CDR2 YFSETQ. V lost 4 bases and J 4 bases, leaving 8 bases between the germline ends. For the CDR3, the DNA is TGCGCCAGCAGCGAGGGGTTCACCGGGGAGCTGTTTTTT. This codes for CASSEGFTGELFF.

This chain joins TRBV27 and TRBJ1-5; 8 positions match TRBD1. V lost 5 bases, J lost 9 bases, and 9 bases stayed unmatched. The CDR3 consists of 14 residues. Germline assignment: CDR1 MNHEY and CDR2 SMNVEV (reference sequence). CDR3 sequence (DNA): TGTGCCAGCAGTCCAGGGGGCTCTTATTGGCCCCAGCATTTT. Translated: CASSPGGSYWPQHF.

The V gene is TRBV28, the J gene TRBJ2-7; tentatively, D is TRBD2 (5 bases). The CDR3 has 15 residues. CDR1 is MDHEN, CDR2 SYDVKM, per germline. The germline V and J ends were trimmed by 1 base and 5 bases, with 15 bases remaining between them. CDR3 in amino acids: CASSLFIQYGDEQYF. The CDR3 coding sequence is TGTGCCAGCAGTTTATTTATCCAATACGGGGACGAGCAGTACTTC.

The CDR3 loop reads CASSEGQGFQPQHF. In DNA form, the CDR3 reads TGTGCCAGCAGTGAGGGACAGGGTTTCCAGCCCCAGCATTTT. The chain couples TRBV6-1 to TRBJ1-5; 9 nucleotides agree with TRBD1. V lost 3 bases to trimming and J lost 7 bases; unmatched junction nucleotides: 4. Germline-derived CDR1 and CDR2 are MNHNS and SASEGT. This CDR3 spans 14 amino acids.

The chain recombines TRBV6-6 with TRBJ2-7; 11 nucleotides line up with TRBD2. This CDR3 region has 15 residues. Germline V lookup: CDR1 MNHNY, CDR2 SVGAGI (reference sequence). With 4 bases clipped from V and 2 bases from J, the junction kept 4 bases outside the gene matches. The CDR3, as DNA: TGTGCCAGCAGTTCGGGACTAGCGGCTACCTACGAGCAGTACTTC. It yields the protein CASSSGLAATYEQYF.

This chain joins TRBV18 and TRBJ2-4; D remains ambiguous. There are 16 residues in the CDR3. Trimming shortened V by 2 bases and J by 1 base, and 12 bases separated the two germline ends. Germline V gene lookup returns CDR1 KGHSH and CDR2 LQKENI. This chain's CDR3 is CASSPEIGPAKNIQYF. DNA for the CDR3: TGTGCCAGCTCACCAGAGATAGGGCCGGCCAAAAACATTCAGTACTTC.

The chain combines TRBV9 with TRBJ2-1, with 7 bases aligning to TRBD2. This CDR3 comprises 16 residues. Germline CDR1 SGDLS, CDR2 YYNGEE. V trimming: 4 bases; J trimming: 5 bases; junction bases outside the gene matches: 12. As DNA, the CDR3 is TGTGCCAGCAGCCCGTCTAGCGGTCAACTTGACAATGAGCAGTTCTTC. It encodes CASSPSSGQLDNEQFF.

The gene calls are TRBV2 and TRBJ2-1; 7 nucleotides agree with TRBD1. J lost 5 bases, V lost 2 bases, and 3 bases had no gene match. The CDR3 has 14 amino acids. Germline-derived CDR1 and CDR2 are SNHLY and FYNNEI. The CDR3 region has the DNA TGTGCCAGCAGTGAAAGGGACAGCCACAATGAGCAGTTCTTC. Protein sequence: CASSERDSHNEQFF.

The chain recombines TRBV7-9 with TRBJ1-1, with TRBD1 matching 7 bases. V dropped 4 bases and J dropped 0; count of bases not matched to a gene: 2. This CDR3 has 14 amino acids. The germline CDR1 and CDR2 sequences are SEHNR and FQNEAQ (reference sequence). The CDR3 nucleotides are TGTGCCAGCAGCTGGACAGGCATGAACACTGAAGCTTTCTTT. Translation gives CASSWTGMNTEAFF.

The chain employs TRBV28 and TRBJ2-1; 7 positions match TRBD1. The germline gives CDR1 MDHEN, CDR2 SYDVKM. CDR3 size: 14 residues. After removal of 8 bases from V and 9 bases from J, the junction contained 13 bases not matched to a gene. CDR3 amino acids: CASVRGNPGFEQFF. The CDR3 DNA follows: TGTGCCAGCGTCAGGGGGAATCCGGGATTTGAGCAGTTCTTC.